The entry that follows covers one T cell receptor (beta chain) sequence. The sample belongs to a study of technical replicates of blood from several donors. Sequenced by immunoSEQ multiplex PCR; TCRdb stores in-frame clones only, minus some. This table has 51,000 or so clones, roughly 90% appearing once. Trimming took off 5 bases at V and 8 bases at J, with 13 bases between the two ends. Germline CDR1 and CDR2: SGHTA and FQGNSA. The CDR3 is 13 residues long. The sample comprised PBMCs. The chain carries TRBV7-2 and TRBJ2-1; no clear D gene. The sequence was obtained from a human donor in good health. Some clones in this sample may be carry-over from other donors' samples. CDR3 bases: TGTGCCAGCAGCCCCAGACTGATCCATGAGCAGTTCTTC. It encodes CASSPRLIHEQFF.